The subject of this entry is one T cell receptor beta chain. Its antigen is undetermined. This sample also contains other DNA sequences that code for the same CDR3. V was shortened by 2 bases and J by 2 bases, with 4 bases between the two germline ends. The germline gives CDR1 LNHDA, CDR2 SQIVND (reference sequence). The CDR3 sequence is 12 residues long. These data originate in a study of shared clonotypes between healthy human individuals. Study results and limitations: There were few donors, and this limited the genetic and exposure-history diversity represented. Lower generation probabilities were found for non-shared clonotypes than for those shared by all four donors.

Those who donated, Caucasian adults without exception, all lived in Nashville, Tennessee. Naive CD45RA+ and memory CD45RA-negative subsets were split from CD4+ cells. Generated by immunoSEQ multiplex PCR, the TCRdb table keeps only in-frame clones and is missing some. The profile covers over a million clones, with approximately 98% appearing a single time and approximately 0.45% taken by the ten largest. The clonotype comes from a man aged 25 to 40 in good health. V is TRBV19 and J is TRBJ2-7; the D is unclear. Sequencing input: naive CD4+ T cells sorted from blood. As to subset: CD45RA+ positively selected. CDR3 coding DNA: TGTGCCAGTAGTATACCACCCTACGAGCAGTACTTC. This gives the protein CASSIPPYEQYF.